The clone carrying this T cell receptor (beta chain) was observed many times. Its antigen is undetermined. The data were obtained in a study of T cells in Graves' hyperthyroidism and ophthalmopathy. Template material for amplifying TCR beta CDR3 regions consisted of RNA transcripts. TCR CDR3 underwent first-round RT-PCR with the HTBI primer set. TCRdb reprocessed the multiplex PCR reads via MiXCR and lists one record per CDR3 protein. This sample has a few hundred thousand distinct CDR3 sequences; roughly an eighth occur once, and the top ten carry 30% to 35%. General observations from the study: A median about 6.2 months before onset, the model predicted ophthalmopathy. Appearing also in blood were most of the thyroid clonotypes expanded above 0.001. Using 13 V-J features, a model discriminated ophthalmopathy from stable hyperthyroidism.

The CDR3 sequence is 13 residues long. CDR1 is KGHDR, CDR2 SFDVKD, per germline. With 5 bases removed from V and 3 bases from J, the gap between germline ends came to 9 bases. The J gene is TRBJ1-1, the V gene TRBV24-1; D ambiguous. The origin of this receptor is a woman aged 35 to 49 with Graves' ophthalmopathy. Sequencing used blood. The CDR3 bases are TGTGCCACCAGTGCCGAGGGTTACACTGAAGCTTTCTTT. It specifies CATSAEGYTEAFF.